Sequencing of this T cell receptor (beta chain) was carried out in a study of T cell responses to AZD1222 COVID-19 vaccine. Study results and caveats: The breadth and depth of Spike-specific TCRs increased once two AZD1222 doses had been given.

The repertoire was sequenced with immunoSEQ multiplex PCR; TCRdb's copy has only in-frame clones and lacks some. The sample carries about 170,000 clones, roughly 89% recorded once. A word on this clone: Its antigen is still unknown.

This clonotype was sampled from an adult in good health. This material consisted of peripheral blood, taken on day 0 of AZD1222 vaccination.

DNA for the CDR3: TGTGCCAGCAGCGCGAGGTGGACTAGCGGGTTCACAGATACGCAGTATTTT. It specifies CASSARWTSGFTDTQYF. This chain links TRBV9 with TRBJ2-3; the match to TRBD2 covers 11 bases. The junction had 8 bases not matched to a gene; V was cut back by 3 bases and J by 2 bases. This CDR3 contains 17 residues. The germline gives CDR1 SGDLS, CDR2 YYNGEE.